Below, 18 T cell receptor beta chains from the same sample are listed, as sequenced in a study of vaccination and CD4 T cells after COVID-19. Cultured CD4+ T-cell DNA underwent Oncomine TCR Beta short-read sequencing. TCRdb re-called the PCR reads with MiXCR, one entry per CDR3 protein. The sample yields about 9,100 distinct CDR3 sequences, roughly 57% seen once. Sample treatment: roughly 11-day PBMC culture with coronavirus spike peptide pools or control peptides (ViraFEST assay). No cognate antigen is known for these TCRs. Source: cultured CD4+ T cells from blood, taken after SARS-CoV-2 vaccination. Source of these receptors: a human donor with COVID-19.

This chain uses TRBV12-3 or TRBV12-4 with TRBJ1-1, with a possible D match to TRBD1 (6 bases). The CDR3 has 13 residues. V dropped 5 bases and J dropped 12 bases, with 19 bases sitting between them. The CDR3 reads CASSPAWGRLPFF. CDR3 sequence (DNA): TGTGCCAGCAGTCCAGCTTGGGGGCGCTTACCTTTCTTT.

In this sample, this clonotype turned up a few times. The J gene is TRBJ1-5, the V gene TRBV10-2, with D uncertain. The CDR3 totals 17 residues. V lost 3 bases and J 3 bases, leaving 18 bases between the germline ends. Germline V lookup: CDR1 WSHSY, CDR2 SAAADI. CDR3 nucleotides: TGCGCCAGCAGTGACTCCCGGTTAGGTAATGACAATCAGCCCCAGCATTTT. This translates into CASSDSRLGNDNQPQHF.

This clonotype was observed a few times. V and J are TRBV27 and TRBJ2-5; 7 positions match TRBD2. Germline CDR1 reads MNHEY; CDR2 reads SMNVEV (reference sequence). Unmatched junction bases numbered 7, after V lost 4 bases and J lost 2 bases. The CDR3 covers 15 residues. The CDR3 DNA reads TGTGCCAGCAGTTCCGGACTAGTCGGGCAAGAGACCCAGTACTTC. Protein sequence: CASSSGLVGQETQYF.

Comments on this clonotype: The junction departs from germline at one end; a sequencing error may be responsible. The chain joins TRBV7-7 to TRBJ2-5; TRBD2 is a possible D gene (6 bases). Germline CDR1 is SSHAT and CDR2 is FNYEAQ (reference sequence). The CDR3 has 17 residues. The CDR3 is CASSESPWRGGWETQYF. In DNA form, the CDR3 reads TGTGCTAGCAGCGAGAGTCCCTGGCGGGGAGGTTGGGAGACCCAGTACTTC.

V is TRBV2 and J is TRBJ2-7; TRBD1 matches at 7 bases. The length of the CDR3 is 15 residues. Germline-derived CDR1 and CDR2 are SNHLY and FYNNEI. V shed 6 bases, J shed 5 bases, and the junction held 13 bases outside the gene matches. The CDR3 region is CASSGLGQAQDEQYF. The CDR3 nucleotides are TGTGCCAGCAGCGGTCTTGGACAGGCTCAGGACGAGCAGTACTTC.

This chain joins TRBV7-9 and TRBJ1-2; D uncertain. The CDR3 runs to 14 residues. CDR1 SEHNR and CDR2 FQNEAQ come from the germline V gene (reference sequence). The V end was cut by 1 base, the J end by 4 bases, with 10 bases between. The CDR3 reads CASSLDLNTYGYTF. Here the CDR3 DNA reads TGTGCCAGCAGCTTAGACCTCAATACCTATGGCTACACCTTC. The whole variable domain, remainder taken from reference TRBV7-9 and TRBJ1-2, is DTGVSQNPRHKITKRGQNVTFRCDPISEHNRLYWYRQTLGQGPEFLTYFQNEAQLEKSRLLSDRFSAERPKGSFSTLEIQRTEQGDSAMYLCASSLDLNTYGYTFGSGTRLTVV.

V gene TRBV10-1 combines with J gene TRBJ2-3; no reliable D call. The germline V and J ends were trimmed by 6 bases and 8 bases, with 12 bases remaining between them. Germline values: CDR1 WNHNN, CDR2 SYGVQD (reference sequence). The CDR3 runs to 12 residues. This CDR3 reads CASRSADGTQYF. The CDR3 DNA sequence: TGCGCCAGCAGGTCAGCCGACGGTACGCAGTATTTT.

The rearrangement uses TRBV7-2 and TRBJ2-3, with unresolved D. This CDR3 spans 11 amino acids. The V gene lost 6 bases and the J gene lost 5 bases, with 6 bases spanning the gap. CDR1 is SGHTA and CDR2 is FQGNSA in the germline V gene. DNA for the CDR3: TGTGCCAGCAGTCACAAAGATACGCAGTATTTT. The encoded protein is CASSHKDTQYF.

The V call is TRBV20-1, the J call TRBJ2-3; 7 positions match TRBD2. J lost 8 bases, V lost 3 bases, and 11 bases had no gene match. Germline CDR1 reads DFQATT; CDR2 reads SNEGSKA (reference sequence). The CDR3 has 14 residues. CDR3 sequence reads: CSASGGTYSLTQYF. As DNA, the CDR3 is TGCAGTGCTAGCGGGGGGACCTACAGTCTTACGCAGTATTTT.

This chain uses TRBV20-1 with TRBJ1-2; D is unresolved. The CDR3 loop spans 11 amino acids. V lost 8 bases to trimming and J lost 6 bases, with 13 bases between them. Germline V gene sequence: CDR1 DFQATT, CDR2 SNEGSKA (reference sequence). This CDR3 is CSLGVINGYTF. CDR3 sequence (DNA): TGCAGTCTCGGGGTCATTAATGGCTACACCTTC.

CDR3 sequence reads: CASSDHRVYGYTF. The CDR3 DNA reads as TGTGCCAGCAGTGATCACAGGGTCTATGGCTACACCTTC. This chain uses TRBV6-1 with TRBJ1-2; D is possibly TRBD1 (6 bases). Germline V CDR1 and CDR2: MNHNS, SASEGT. V lost 3 bases and J 4 bases, leaving 9 bases between the germline ends. This CDR3 contains 13 residues.

A few counts support this clonotype. The chain employs TRBV7-2 and TRBJ1-1; D is unclear. The CDR3 is 15 amino acids. The V end was cut by 4 bases, the J end by 1 base, with 13 bases between. The germline CDR1 and CDR2 sequences are SGHTA and FQGNSA. DNA for the CDR3: TGTGCCAGCAGCTATAACACCCGCCAGAACACTGAAGCTTTCTTT. Residues: CASSYNTRQNTEAFF.

The gene calls are TRBV4-3 and TRBJ2-2; D remains unclear. V was cut by 1 base and J by 7 bases, with 4 bases left in between. Per germline, CDR1 LGHNA and CDR2 YSLEER. This CDR3 has 12 amino acids. The CDR3 sequence is CASSQVNGELFF. The CDR3 DNA is TGCGCCAGCAGCCAAGTCAACGGGGAGCTGTTTTTT.

J is TRBJ1-6 and V is TRBV30, with 7 bases lining up with TRBD1. The V gene's germline CDR1 is GTSNPN and CDR2 SVGIG (reference sequence). V lost 3 bases, J lost 9 bases, and 14 bases stayed unmatched. This CDR3 has 16 amino acids. The chain's CDR3 is CAWRTGEGGYRSPLHF. CDR3 nucleotides: TGTGCCTGGAGAACAGGGGAGGGAGGTTATCGTTCACCCCTCCACTTT.

The genes are TRBV24-1 and TRBJ2-5; no clear D gene. This CDR3 is built from 12 residues. V lost 5 bases and J lost 2, with 5 bases in between. Per germline, CDR1 KGHDR and CDR2 SFDVKD. The CDR3 sequence: CATSAPQETQYF. The CDR3 DNA sequence: TGTGCCACCAGTGCACCACAAGAGACCCAGTACTTC.

The J gene is TRBJ1-2, the V gene TRBV20-1, with 7 positions matching TRBD1. CDR1 DFQATT and CDR2 SNEGSKA come from the germline V gene (reference sequence). The V and J ends lost 0 bases and 2 bases, in that order; junction bases with no gene match: 6. This CDR3 has 15 amino acids. Written as DNA, the CDR3 is TGCAGTGCTAGAGAGGCGAACAGGGGCAACTATGGCTACACCTTC. It specifies CSAREANRGNYGYTF.

The V gene is TRBV7-8, the J gene TRBJ2-1; TRBD1 matches at 7 bases. The germline V gene encodes CDR1 SGHVS and CDR2 FQNEAQ. The CDR3 is 16 residues long. The V and J ends lost 1 base and 4 bases, in that order; junction bases with no gene match: 7. CDR3 sequence reads: CASSLGFGQAYNEQFF. The CDR3, as DNA: TGTGCCAGCAGCTTAGGGTTCGGACAGGCGTACAATGAGCAGTTCTTC.

The chain has TRBV10-1 and TRBJ2-1, with TRBD2 matching over 9 bases. Unmatched junction bases numbered 6, after V lost 6 bases and J lost 6 bases. The germline V gene encodes CDR1 WNHNN and CDR2 SYGVQD (reference sequence). CDR3 length: 14 amino acids. This CDR3 reads CASRAGGQANEQFF. The CDR3, as DNA: TGCGCCAGCAGGGCGGGGGGGCAAGCCAATGAGCAGTTCTTC.